This is a list of T cell receptor beta chains from one sample in a study of beta chain features in type 1 diabetes. Assay: immunoSEQ multiplex PCR; the TCRdb copy retains only in-frame clones and omits some. The table has a few hundred thousand clones, around 26% seen once. The specimen sequenced was central memory CD4+ T cells from blood. These TCRs come from a man younger than 45 in good health. CDR3s include the opening cysteine and the closing phenylalanine or tryptophan. Fields, in order: J gene, CDR3 length, D gene, clone size, V gene, CDR3 protein, CDR3 DNA. The D gene is left open where the match is weak. Size is omitted from some rows. Given values are once, few, many or a class for expanded clones.

j_call: TRBJ2-3
cdr3_length: 14
d_call: .
clone_size: .
v_call: TRBV2
cdr3_aa: CAGTTRPSTDTQYF
cdr3_nt: TGTGCCGGTACGACTAGACCTAGCACAGATACGCAGTATTTT

j_call: TRBJ2-1
cdr3_length: 17
d_call: .
clone_size: .
v_call: TRBV2
cdr3_aa: CASSEARRGRTYNEQFF
cdr3_nt: TGTGCCAGCAGTGAAGCGCGACGGGGACGAACATACAATGAGCAGTTCTTC

j_call: TRBJ1-5
cdr3_length: 13
d_call: .
clone_size: few
v_call: TRBV6-5
cdr3_aa: CASSYGGGQPQHF
cdr3_nt: TGTGCCAGCAGTTACGGGGGGGGCCAGCCCCAGCATTTT

j_call: TRBJ2-1
cdr3_length: 12
d_call: .
clone_size: few
v_call: TRBV29-1
cdr3_aa: CSVDPGQDEQFF
cdr3_nt: TGCAGCGTTGACCCCGGTCAGGATGAGCAGTTCTTC

j_call: TRBJ1-5
cdr3_length: 13
d_call: .
clone_size: .
v_call: TRBV2
cdr3_aa: CASSAGINQPQHF
cdr3_nt: TGTGCCAGCAGTGCCGGCATAAATCAGCCCCAGCATTTT

j_call: TRBJ2-1
cdr3_length: 15
d_call: .
clone_size: .
v_call: TRBV30
cdr3_aa: CAWRGVGSIGGEQFF
cdr3_nt: TGTGCCTGGAGAGGGGTAGGGTCGATCGGGGGTGAGCAGTTCTTC

j_call: TRBJ2-3
cdr3_length: 14
d_call: .
clone_size: few
v_call: TRBV6-5
cdr3_aa: CASSDLAVTDTQYF
cdr3_nt: TGTGCCAGCAGTGACCTAGCAGTTACAGATACGCAGTATTTT

j_call: TRBJ2-1
cdr3_length: 11
d_call: .
clone_size: few
v_call: TRBV2
cdr3_aa: CASSESREQFF
cdr3_nt: TGTGCCAGCAGTGAATCGCGGGAGCAGTTCTTC

j_call: TRBJ1-2
cdr3_length: 14
d_call: .
clone_size: .
v_call: TRBV19
cdr3_aa: CASDGRGQGYGYTF
cdr3_nt: TGTGCCAGCGACGGGCGTGGGCAGGGCTATGGCTACACCTTC

j_call: TRBJ2-7
cdr3_length: 12
d_call: .
clone_size: .
v_call: TRBV29-1
cdr3_aa: CSVAPKGYEQYF
cdr3_nt: TGCAGCGTTGCCCCGAAGGGCTACGAGCAGTACTTC

j_call: TRBJ1-2
cdr3_length: 13
d_call: .
clone_size: once
v_call: TRBV7-2
cdr3_aa: CASSPRINGGYTF
cdr3_nt: TGTGCCAGCAGCCCCCGGATCAACGGCGGCTACACCTTC

j_call: TRBJ1-2
cdr3_length: 13
d_call: .
clone_size: few
v_call: TRBV7-2
cdr3_aa: CASSKGREYGYTF
cdr3_nt: TGTGCCAGCAGCAAGGGACGGGAATATGGCTACACCTTC

j_call: TRBJ1-5
cdr3_length: 15
d_call: .
clone_size: .
v_call: TRBV6-1
cdr3_aa: CASSSGTVRNQPQHF
cdr3_nt: TGTGCCAGCAGTAGCGGAACAGTGCGCAATCAGCCCCAGCATTTT

j_call: TRBJ2-3
cdr3_length: 17
d_call: TRBD2
clone_size: .
v_call: TRBV19
cdr3_aa: CASSPSRGRAGTDTQYF
cdr3_nt: TGTGCCAGTAGTCCTTCACGCGGGAGGGCGGGCACAGATACGCAGTATTTT

j_call: TRBJ2-3
cdr3_length: 16
d_call: .
clone_size: .
v_call: TRBV7-2
cdr3_aa: CASSLAGGPRTDTQYF
cdr3_nt: TGTGCCAGCAGCTTAGCCGGGGGGCCTCGAACAGATACGCAGTATTTT

j_call: TRBJ2-7
cdr3_length: 15
d_call: TRBD1
clone_size: .
v_call: TRBV4-3
cdr3_aa: CASSQGRQGVYEQYF
cdr3_nt: TGCGCCAGCAGCCAAGGGAGGCAGGGGGTATACGAGCAGTACTTC

j_call: TRBJ2-1
cdr3_length: 16
d_call: .
clone_size: .
v_call: TRBV7-7
cdr3_aa: CASSISLLSSYNEQFF
cdr3_nt: TGTGCCAGCAGCATCAGCCTTTTGAGCTCCTACAATGAGCAGTTCTTC

j_call: TRBJ2-3
cdr3_length: 15
d_call: .
clone_size: few
v_call: TRBV29-1
cdr3_aa: CSVPPLQGITDTQYF
cdr3_nt: TGCAGCGTACCCCCCTTACAAGGGATCACAGATACGCAGTATTTT

j_call: TRBJ2-6
cdr3_length: 16
d_call: .
clone_size: .
v_call: TRBV7-2
cdr3_aa: CASRYSAGLGANVLTF
cdr3_nt: TGTGCCAGCAGGTATTCGGCGGGGCTAGGGGCCAACGTCCTGACTTTC

j_call: TRBJ2-3
cdr3_length: 14
d_call: TRBD2
clone_size: .
v_call: TRBV11-3
cdr3_aa: CASSLAGTKDTQYF
cdr3_nt: TGTGCCAGCAGCCTAGCGGGAACGAAGGATACGCAGTATTTT

j_call: TRBJ2-7
cdr3_length: 14
d_call: TRBD2
clone_size: few
v_call: TRBV7-9
cdr3_aa: CASSLALAGGEQYF
cdr3_nt: TGTGCCAGCAGCTTAGCGCTAGCGGGAGGTGAGCAGTACTTC

j_call: TRBJ2-1
cdr3_length: 15
d_call: TRBD2
clone_size: many
v_call: TRBV4-3
cdr3_aa: CASSQELAARGEQFF
cdr3_nt: TGCGCCAGCAGCCAAGAGCTAGCGGCTAGGGGTGAGCAGTTCTTC

j_call: TRBJ2-7
cdr3_length: 13
d_call: .
clone_size: few
v_call: TRBV19
cdr3_aa: CASSSGPRNEQYF
cdr3_nt: TGTGCCAGTAGTTCCGGGCCTCGCAACGAGCAGTACTTC

j_call: TRBJ2-4
cdr3_length: 16
d_call: .
clone_size: .
v_call: TRBV25-1
cdr3_aa: CASSEFGAKAKNIQYF
cdr3_nt: TGTGCCAGCAGTGAATTTGGGGCGAAGGCCAAAAACATTCAGTACTTC

j_call: TRBJ2-3
cdr3_length: 15
d_call: .
clone_size: .
v_call: TRBV11-1
cdr3_aa: CASSLATLSTDTQYF
cdr3_nt: TGTGCCAGCAGCTTAGCGACTCTTAGCACAGATACGCAGTATTTT

j_call: TRBJ2-4
cdr3_length: 16
d_call: .
clone_size: few
v_call: TRBV5-4
cdr3_aa: CASSSEEGGGKNIQYF
cdr3_nt: TGTGCCAGCAGCTCAGAAGAAGGTGGAGGGAAAAACATTCAGTACTTC

j_call: TRBJ2-6
cdr3_length: 13
d_call: .
clone_size: few
v_call: TRBV7-2
cdr3_aa: CASSLPGANVLTF
cdr3_nt: TGTGCCAGCAGCTTACCGGGGGCCAACGTCCTGACTTTC

j_call: TRBJ2-7
cdr3_length: 15
d_call: .
clone_size: few
v_call: TRBV5-1
cdr3_aa: CASSLAAVTSYEQYF
cdr3_nt: TGCGCCAGCAGCTTGGCGGCTGTTACATCCTACGAGCAGTACTTC

j_call: TRBJ2-2
cdr3_length: 14
d_call: TRBD1
clone_size: .
v_call: TRBV6-5
cdr3_aa: CASAGTAFTGELFF
cdr3_nt: TGTGCCAGCGCCGGGACAGCTTTTACCGGGGAGCTGTTTTTT